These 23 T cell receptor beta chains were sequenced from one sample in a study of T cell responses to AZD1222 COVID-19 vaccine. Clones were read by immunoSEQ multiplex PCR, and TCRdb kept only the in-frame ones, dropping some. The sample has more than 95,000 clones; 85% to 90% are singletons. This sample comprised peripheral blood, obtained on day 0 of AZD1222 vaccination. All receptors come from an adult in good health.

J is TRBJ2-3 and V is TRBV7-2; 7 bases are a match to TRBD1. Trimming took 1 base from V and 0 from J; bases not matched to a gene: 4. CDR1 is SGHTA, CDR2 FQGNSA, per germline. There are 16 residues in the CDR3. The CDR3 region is CASSLGGGGSTDTQYF. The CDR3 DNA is TGTGCCAGCAGCTTAGGAGGGGGCGGGAGCACAGATACGCAGTATTTT.

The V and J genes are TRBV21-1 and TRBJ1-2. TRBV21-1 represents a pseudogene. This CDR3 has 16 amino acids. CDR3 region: CASSRGQAGTHYGYTF. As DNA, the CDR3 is TGTGCCAGCAGCCGCGGCCAGGCCGGCACTCACTATGGCTACACCTTC.

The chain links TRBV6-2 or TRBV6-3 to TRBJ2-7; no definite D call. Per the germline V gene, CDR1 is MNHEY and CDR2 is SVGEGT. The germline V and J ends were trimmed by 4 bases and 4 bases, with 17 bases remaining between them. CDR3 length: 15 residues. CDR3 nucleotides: TGTGCCAGCAGTTTCTCGGAGAACCACTTATACGAGCAGTACTTC. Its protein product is CASSFSENHLYEQYF.

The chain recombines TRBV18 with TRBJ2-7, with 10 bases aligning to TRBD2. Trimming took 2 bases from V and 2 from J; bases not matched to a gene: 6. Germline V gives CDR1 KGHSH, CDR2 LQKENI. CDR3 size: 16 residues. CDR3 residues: CASSPGTSGTTYEQYF. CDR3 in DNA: TGTGCCAGCTCACCAGGAACTAGCGGGACCACCTACGAGCAGTACTTC.

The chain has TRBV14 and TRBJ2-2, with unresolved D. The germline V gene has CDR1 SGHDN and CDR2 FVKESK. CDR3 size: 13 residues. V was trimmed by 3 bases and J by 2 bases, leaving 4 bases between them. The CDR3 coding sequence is TGTGCCAGCAGCCAGAGTAACACCGGGGAGCTGTTTTTT. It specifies CASSQSNTGELFF.

CDR3 sequence: CASSGWTGSNYGYTF. CDR3 bases: TGCGCCAGCAGCGGATGGACAGGGTCTAACTATGGCTACACCTTC. The rearrangement links TRBV5-1 to TRBJ1-2; TRBD1 agrees at 8 bases. V was pared by 4 bases and J by 0 bases, with 5 bases of the junction left unmatched. Per germline, CDR1 SGHRS and CDR2 YFSETQ. This CDR3 is 15 amino acids long.

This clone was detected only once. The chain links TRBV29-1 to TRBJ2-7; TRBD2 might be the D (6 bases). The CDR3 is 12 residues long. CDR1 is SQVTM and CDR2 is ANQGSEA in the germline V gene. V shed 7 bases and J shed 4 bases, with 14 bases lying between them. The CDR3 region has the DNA TGCAGCGCCTGGGCTAGCGAGTACGAGCAGTACTTC. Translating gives CSAWASEYEQYF.

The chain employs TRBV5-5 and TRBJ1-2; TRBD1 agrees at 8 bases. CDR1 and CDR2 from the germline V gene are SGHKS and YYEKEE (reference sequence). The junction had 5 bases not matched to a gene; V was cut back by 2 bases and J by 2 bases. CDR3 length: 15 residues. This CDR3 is CASSLRTGLNYGYTF. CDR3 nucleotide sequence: TGTGCCAGCAGCTTAAGGACAGGGCTGAACTATGGCTACACCTTC.

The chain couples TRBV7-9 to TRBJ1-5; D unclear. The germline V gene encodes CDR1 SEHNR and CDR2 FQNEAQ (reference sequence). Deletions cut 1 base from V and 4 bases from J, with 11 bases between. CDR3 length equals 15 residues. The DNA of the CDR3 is TGTGCCAGCAGCTTAGACTTGAACACTAATCAGCCCCAGCATTTT. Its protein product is CASSLDLNTNQPQHF.

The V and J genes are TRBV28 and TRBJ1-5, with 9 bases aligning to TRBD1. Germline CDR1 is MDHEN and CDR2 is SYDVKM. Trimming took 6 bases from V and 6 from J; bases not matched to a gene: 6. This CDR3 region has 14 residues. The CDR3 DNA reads TGTGCCAGCAGCCCCACAGGGGGCTCTCAGCCCCAGCATTTT. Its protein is CASSPTGGSQPQHF.

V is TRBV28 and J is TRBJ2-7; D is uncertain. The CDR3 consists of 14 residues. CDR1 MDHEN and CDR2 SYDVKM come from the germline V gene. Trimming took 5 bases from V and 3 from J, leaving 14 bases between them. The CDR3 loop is CASSEKMGIYEQYF. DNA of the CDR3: TGTGCCAGCAGTGAGAAAATGGGGATCTACGAGCAGTACTTC.

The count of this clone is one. The CDR3 sequence: CASSQGGGQGAFF. Here the CDR3 DNA reads TGTGCCAGCAGCCAAGGGGGGGGTCAGGGAGCTTTCTTT. The genes are TRBV3-1 (or the pseudogene TRBV3-2) and TRBJ1-1; D is perhaps TRBD1 (5 bases). The germline V gene encodes CDR1 LGHDT and CDR2 YNNKEL (reference sequence). V lost 1 base, J lost 10 bases, and 13 bases lay in between. The CDR3 sequence is 13 residues long.

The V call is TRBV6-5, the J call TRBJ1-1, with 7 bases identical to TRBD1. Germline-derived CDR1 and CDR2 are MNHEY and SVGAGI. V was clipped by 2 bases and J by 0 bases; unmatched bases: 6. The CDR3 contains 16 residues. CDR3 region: CASSYARGLLNTEAFF. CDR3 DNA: TGTGCCAGCAGTTACGCGAGGGGGCTCCTGAACACTGAAGCTTTCTTT.

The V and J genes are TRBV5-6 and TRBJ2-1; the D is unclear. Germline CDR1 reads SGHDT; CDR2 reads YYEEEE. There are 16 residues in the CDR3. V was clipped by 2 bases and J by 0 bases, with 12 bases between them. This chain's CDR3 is CASSLITVSSYNEQFF. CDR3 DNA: TGTGCCAGCAGCTTAATTACCGTAAGCTCCTACAATGAGCAGTTCTTC.

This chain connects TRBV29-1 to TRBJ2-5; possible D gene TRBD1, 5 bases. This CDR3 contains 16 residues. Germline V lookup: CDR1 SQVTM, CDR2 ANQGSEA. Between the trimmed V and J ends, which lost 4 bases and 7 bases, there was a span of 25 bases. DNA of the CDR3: TGCAGCGTTGTCCTCACCGGCGGACGCTCAAGGGGGACCCAGTACTTC. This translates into CSVVLTGGRSRGTQYF.

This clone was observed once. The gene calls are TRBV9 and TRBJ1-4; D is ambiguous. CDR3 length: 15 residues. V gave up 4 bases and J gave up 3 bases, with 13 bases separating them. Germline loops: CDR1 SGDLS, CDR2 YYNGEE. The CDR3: CASSPRPASNEKLFF. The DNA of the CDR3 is TGTGCCAGCAGCCCCCGGCCAGCCTCTAATGAAAAACTGTTTTTT.

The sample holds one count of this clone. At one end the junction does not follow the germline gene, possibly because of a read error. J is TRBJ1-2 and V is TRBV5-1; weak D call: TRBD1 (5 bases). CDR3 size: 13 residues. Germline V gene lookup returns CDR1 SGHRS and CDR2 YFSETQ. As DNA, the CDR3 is TGCGCCAGCAGCTTGGACTCTCTGGAACCGGGGGACTTC. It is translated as CASSLDSLEPGDF.

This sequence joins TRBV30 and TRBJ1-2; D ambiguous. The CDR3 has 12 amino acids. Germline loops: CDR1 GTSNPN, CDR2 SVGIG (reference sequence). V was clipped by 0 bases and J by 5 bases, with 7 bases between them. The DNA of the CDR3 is TGTGCCTGGAGTGTACGACTTTATGGCTACACCTTC. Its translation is CAWSVRLYGYTF. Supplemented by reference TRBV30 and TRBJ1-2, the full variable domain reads SQTIHQWPATLVQPVGSPLSLECTVEGTSNPNLYWYRQAAGRGLQLLFYSVGIGQISSEVPQNLSASRPQDRQFILSSKKLLLSDSGFYLCAWSVRLYGYTFGSGTRLTVV.

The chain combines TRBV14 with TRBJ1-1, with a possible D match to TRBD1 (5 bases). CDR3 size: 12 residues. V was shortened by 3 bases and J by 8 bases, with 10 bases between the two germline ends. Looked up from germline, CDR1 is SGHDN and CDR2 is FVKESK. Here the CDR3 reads CASSQQDSEAFF. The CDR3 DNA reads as TGTGCCAGCAGCCAGCAAGACAGCGAAGCTTTCTTT.

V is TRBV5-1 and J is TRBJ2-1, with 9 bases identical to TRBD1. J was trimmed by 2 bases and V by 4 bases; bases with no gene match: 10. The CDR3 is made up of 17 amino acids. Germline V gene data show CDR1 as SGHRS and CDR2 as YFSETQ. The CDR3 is CASSRKAGTGTYNEQFF. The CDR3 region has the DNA TGCGCCAGCAGCCGTAAGGCCGGGACAGGGACCTACAATGAGCAGTTCTTC.

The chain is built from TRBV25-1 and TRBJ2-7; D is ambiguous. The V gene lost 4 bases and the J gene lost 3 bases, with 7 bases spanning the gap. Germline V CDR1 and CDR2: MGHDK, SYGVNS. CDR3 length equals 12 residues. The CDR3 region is CASSGVNYEQYF. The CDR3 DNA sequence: TGTGCCAGCAGTGGAGTAAACTACGAGCAGTACTTC.

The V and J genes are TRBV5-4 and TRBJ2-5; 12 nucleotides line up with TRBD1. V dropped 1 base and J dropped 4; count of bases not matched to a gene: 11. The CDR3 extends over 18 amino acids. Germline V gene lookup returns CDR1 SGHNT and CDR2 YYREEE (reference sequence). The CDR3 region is CASSLPRPGTGGGETQYF. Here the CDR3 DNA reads TGTGCCAGCAGCTTGCCTAGGCCCGGGACAGGGGGCGGAGAGACCCAGTACTTC.

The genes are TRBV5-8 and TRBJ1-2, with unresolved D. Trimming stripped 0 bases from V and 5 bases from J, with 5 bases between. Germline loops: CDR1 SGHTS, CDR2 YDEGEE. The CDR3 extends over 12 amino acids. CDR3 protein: CASSLVWYGYTF. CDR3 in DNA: TGTGCCAGCAGCTTGGTCTGGTATGGCTACACCTTC.